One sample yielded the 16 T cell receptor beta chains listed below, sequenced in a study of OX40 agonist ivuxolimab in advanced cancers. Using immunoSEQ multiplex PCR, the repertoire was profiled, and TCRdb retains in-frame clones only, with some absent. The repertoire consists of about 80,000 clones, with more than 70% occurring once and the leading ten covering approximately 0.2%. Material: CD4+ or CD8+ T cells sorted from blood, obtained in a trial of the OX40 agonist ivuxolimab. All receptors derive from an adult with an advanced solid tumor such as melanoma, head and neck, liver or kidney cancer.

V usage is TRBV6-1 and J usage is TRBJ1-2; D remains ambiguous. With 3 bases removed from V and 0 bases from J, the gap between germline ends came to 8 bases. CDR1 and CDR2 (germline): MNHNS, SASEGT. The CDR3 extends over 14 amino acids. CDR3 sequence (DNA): TGTGCCAGCAGTGATTTTTCGGCTAACTATGGCTACACCTTC. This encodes CASSDFSANYGYTF.

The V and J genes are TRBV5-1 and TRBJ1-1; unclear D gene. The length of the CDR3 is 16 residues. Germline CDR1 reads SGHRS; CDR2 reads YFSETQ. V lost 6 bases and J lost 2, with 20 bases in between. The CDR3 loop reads CASTRAKGFENTEAFF. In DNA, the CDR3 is TGCGCCAGCACCCGAGCGAAGGGCTTTGAAAACACTGAAGCTTTCTTT. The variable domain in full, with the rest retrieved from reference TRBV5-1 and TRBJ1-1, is KAGVTQTPRYLIKTRGQQVTLSCSPISGHRSVSWYQQTPGQGLQFLFEYFSETQRNKGNFPGRFSGRQFSNSRSEMNVSTLELGDSALYLCASTRAKGFENTEAFFGQGTRLTVV.

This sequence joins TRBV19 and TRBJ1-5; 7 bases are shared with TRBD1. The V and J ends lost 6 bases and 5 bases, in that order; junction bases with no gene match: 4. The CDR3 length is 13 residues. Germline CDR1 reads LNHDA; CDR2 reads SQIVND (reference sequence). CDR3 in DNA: TGTGCCAGTAGGGTCCAGGGGGATCAGCCCCAGCATTTT. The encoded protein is CASRVQGDQPQHF.

The CDR3 region is CASSFRGRVSYNEQFF. The CDR3 DNA follows: TGCGCCAGCAGCTTTAGGGGGCGGGTGAGCTACAATGAGCAGTTCTTC. This chain joins TRBV5-1 and TRBJ2-1, with TRBD1 identical over 7 bases. With V trimmed by 2 bases and J by 3 bases, 8 bases remained unmatched. This CDR3 is 16 amino acids long. The V gene's germline CDR1 is SGHRS and CDR2 YFSETQ.

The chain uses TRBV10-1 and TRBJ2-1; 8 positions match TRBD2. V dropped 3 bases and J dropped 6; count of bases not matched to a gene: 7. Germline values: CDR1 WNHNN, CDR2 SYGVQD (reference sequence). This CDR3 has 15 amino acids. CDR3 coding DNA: TGCGCCAGCAGTGAAGGTGGTAGCGGGACCAATGAGCAGTTCTTC. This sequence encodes CASSEGGSGTNEQFF.

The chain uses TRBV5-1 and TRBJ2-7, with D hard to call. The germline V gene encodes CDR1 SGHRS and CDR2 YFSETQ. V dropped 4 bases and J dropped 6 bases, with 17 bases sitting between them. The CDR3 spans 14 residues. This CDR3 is CASSPNYLVREQYF. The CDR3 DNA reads TGCGCCAGCAGCCCGAATTATCTAGTGCGCGAGCAGTACTTC.

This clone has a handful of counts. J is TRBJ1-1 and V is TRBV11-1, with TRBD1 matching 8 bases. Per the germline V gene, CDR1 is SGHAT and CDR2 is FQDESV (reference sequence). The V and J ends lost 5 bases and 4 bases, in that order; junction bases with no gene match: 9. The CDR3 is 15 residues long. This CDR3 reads CASSLRGHWSTEAFF. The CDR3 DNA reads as TGTGCCAGCAGCCTCAGGGGGCATTGGAGCACTGAAGCTTTCTTT. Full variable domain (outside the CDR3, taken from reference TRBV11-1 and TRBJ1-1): EAEVAQSPRYKITEKSQAVAFWCDPISGHATLYWYRQILGQGPELLVQFQDESVVDDSQLPKDRFSAERLKGVDSTLKIQPAELGDSAMYLCASSLRGHWSTEAFFGQGTRLTVV.

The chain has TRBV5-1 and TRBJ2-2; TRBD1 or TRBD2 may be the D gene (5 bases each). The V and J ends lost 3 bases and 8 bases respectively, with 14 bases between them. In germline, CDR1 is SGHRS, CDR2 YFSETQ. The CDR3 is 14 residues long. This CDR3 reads CASSSLLGEGELFF. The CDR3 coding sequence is TGCGCCAGCAGCTCCCTTCTGGGGGAAGGGGAGCTGTTTTTT.

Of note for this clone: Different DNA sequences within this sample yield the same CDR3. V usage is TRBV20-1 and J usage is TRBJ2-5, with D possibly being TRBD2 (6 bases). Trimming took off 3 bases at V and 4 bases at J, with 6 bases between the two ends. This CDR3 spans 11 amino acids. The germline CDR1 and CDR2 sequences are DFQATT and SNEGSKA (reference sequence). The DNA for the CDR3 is TGCAGTGCTAGCGGGAGAGAGACCCAGTACTTC. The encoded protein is CSASGRETQYF.

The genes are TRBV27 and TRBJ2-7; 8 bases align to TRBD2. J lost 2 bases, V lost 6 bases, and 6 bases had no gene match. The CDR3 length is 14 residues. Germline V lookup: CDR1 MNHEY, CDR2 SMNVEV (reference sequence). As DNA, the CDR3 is TGTGCCAGCAGCTTAGCGGGGAAGCCCTACGAGCAGTACTTC. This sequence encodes CASSLAGKPYEQYF.

This CDR3 is CASSVDEARGEQFF. CDR3 nucleotides: TGCGCCAGCAGCGTAGATGAGGCGAGGGGTGAGCAGTTCTTC. The chain links TRBV5-1 to TRBJ2-1; D tentatively fits TRBD1 or TRBD2 (5 bases each). The CDR3 is 14 amino acids. Looked up from germline, CDR1 is SGHRS and CDR2 is YFSETQ. V gave up 4 bases and J gave up 9 bases, with 17 bases separating them.

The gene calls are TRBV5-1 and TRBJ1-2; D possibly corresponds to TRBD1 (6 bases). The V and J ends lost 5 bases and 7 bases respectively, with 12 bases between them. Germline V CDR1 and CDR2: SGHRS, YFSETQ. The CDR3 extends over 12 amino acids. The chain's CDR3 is CASRLTGTGYTF. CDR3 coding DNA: TGCGCCAGCAGACTTACAGGGACTGGCTACACCTTC.

In DNA form, the CDR3 reads TGTGCCAGCAGCGCGGGCGGGGGGGGCTTCACAGATACGCAGTATTTT. Translating it yields CASSAGGGGFTDTQYF. This rearrangement joins TRBV9 to TRBJ2-3; TRBD2 aligns across 9 bases. Germline V gene sequence: CDR1 SGDLS, CDR2 YYNGEE. The CDR3 covers 16 residues. The junction had 7 bases not matched to a gene; V was cut back by 3 bases and J by 2 bases.

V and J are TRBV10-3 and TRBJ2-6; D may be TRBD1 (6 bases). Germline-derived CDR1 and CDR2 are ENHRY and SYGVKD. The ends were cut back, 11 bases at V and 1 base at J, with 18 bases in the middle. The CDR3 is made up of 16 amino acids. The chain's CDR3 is CASTQGSRSGANVLTF. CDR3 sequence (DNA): TGTGCCTCTACACAGGGATCGCGGTCTGGGGCCAACGTCCTGACTTTC.

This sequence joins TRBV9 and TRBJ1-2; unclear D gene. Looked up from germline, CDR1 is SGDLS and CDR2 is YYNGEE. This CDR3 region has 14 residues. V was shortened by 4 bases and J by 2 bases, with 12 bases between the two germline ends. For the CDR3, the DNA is TGTGCCAGCAGCAGACTACAGAAAAACTATGGCTACACCTTC. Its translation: CASSRLQKNYGYTF.

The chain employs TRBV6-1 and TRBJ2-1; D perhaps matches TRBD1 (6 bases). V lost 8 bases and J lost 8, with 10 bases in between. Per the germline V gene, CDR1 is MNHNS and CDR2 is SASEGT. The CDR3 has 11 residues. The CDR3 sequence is CASVRQDEQFF. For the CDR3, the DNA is TGTGCCAGCGTCCGACAGGATGAGCAGTTCTTC.